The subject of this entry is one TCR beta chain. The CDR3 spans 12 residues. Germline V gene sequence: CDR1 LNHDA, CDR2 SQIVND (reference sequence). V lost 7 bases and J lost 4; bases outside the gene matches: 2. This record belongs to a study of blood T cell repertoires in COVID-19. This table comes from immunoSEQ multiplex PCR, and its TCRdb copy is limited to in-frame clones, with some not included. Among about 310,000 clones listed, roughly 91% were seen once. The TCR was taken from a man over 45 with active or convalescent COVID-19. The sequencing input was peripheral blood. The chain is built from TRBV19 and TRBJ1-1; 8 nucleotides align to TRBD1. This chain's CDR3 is CASNRGSTEAFF. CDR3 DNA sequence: TGTGCCAGTAACAGGGGGAGCACTGAAGCTTTCTTT.